This TCR beta chain was recovered during a study of post-analysis software for immune sequencing data. Study in general: The patients showed relapsing-remitting, secondary progressive and progressive-relapsing multiple sclerosis courses.

The study's findings and limits: Among roughly 5 TRBV segments more frequent in patients than controls were TRBV5-6, TRBV5-1 and TRBV20-1. Significantly lower normalized Chao1 diversity was seen in multiple sclerosis patients than in controls.

A few counts support this clonotype. Its antigen remains unknown. The germline gives CDR1 MNHEY, CDR2 SVGEGT. Unmatched junction bases numbered 17, after V lost 5 bases and J lost 6 bases. This CDR3 contains 17 residues. Unique molecular identifiers had been added to the TCR beta cDNA libraries. Around 500,000 cDNA molecules came from about 1 to 10 million T cells. Via MiXCR, TCRdb re-called the PCR reads, giving one row per CDR3 protein. This sample has about 160,000 distinct CDR3 sequences, with about 34% found just once. This specimen consisted of blood, obtained after autologous hematopoietic stem cell transplantation. The sequence came from a girl aged 10 to 17 with multiple sclerosis. This sequence joins TRBV6-2 or TRBV6-3 and TRBJ1-2; the match to TRBD1 covers 8 bases. The CDR3 region has the DNA TGTGCCAGCAGTGCCATACAACTCGACAGGGGTGACGATGGCTACACCTTC. Translation: CASSAIQLDRGDDGYTF.